The 2 T cell receptor beta chains below come from one sample, sequenced in a study of blood T cells in healthy people across ages. Then a second PCR, running roughly 6 to 11 cycles, was carried out with a sample-barcoded 5' primer and a J-beta primer mix. TCRdb used MiXCR to reprocess the 5' RACE reads, holding one entry per CDR3 protein. The data contain around 1,100,000 distinct CDR3 sequences, around two fifths of them singletons. Sequencing used blood. The receptors were gathered from a man between 18 and 29 years old in good health.

The J gene is TRBJ1-2, the V gene TRBV7-9; D remains ambiguous. The CDR3 consists of 14 residues. Trimming cost V 5 bases and J 4 bases, with 14 bases left between them. The germline CDR1 and CDR2 sequences are SEHNR and FQNEAQ (reference sequence). The CDR3 here is CASSTRTARYGYTF. The CDR3 nucleotides read TGTGCCAGCAGCACTCGGACGGCCCGCTATGGCTACACCTTC.

This chain uses TRBV4-3 with TRBJ2-1; weak D call: TRBD1 (6 bases). V gave up 2 bases and J gave up 6 bases, with 14 bases separating them. CDR1 is LGHNA and CDR2 is YSLEER in the germline V gene. CDR3 size: 15 residues. The CDR3 sequence: CASSQSLVGGNEQFF. The CDR3 nucleotides read TGCGCCAGCAGCCAATCCCTGGTAGGGGGCAATGAGCAGTTCTTC.